These 10 T cell receptor beta chains originate from one sample sequenced in a study of CD8 T cells in Susac syndrome. Reverse transcription used about 0.45 to 1 ug RNA and random hexamers. TCRdb independently ran MiXCR on the immunoSEQ multiplex PCR reads; one entry per CDR3 protein. The sample contains about 210,000 distinct CDR3 sequences, about 94% of which appear only once. Sequencing input: CD4+ T cells from PBMCs. The origin of the receptors is a human donor with Susac syndrome.

J is TRBJ2-5 and V is TRBV15; D uncertain. V was cut by 1 base and J by 0 bases, with 6 bases left in between. The germline V gene has CDR1 LNHNV and CDR2 YYDKDF (reference sequence). The CDR3 covers 14 residues. The CDR3 loop reads CATSRARYQETQYF. CDR3 DNA sequence: TGTGCCACCAGCAGAGCGCGGTACCAAGAGACCCAGTACTTC.

The chain couples TRBV29-1 to TRBJ1-1; the match to TRBD1 covers 8 bases. After removal of 4 bases from V and 7 bases from J, the junction contained 5 bases not matched to a gene. CDR3 length equals 12 residues. Germline CDR1 reads SQVTM; CDR2 reads ANQGSEA. CDR3 sequence reads: CSVGRGLLEAFF. The CDR3 bases are TGCAGCGTTGGCAGGGGGCTTCTTGAAGCTTTCTTT.

The chain employs TRBV20-1 and TRBJ1-1; D is unresolved. Germline lookup yields CDR1 DFQATT and CDR2 SNEGSKA (reference sequence). The length of the CDR3 is 14 residues. V was clipped by 0 bases and J by 6 bases, with 14 bases between them. DNA for the CDR3: TGCAGTGCTAGAGACCTGACGGGTTTGTCTGAAGCTTTCTTT. Translated, it gives CSARDLTGLSEAFF.

The rearrangement uses TRBV6-2 or TRBV6-3 and TRBJ1-2; 7 nucleotides line up with TRBD1. CDR3 length: 19 amino acids. Germline CDR1 is MNHEY and CDR2 is SVGEGT. The trim removed 0 bases at V and 3 bases at J, leaving 16 bases unmatched. The CDR3 bases are TGTGCCAGCAGTTACTCGACTTTCAGGGGGACTCTCCAACACTATGGCTACACCTTC. Its translation is CASSYSTFRGTLQHYGYTF.

The V and J genes are TRBV20-1 and TRBJ2-7, with D perhaps TRBD1 (6 bases). Germline V gene lookup returns CDR1 DFQATT and CDR2 SNEGSKA (reference sequence). The CDR3 is 13 amino acids. Deletions cut 6 bases from V and 2 bases from J, with 14 bases between. The CDR3 here is CSALRGGAYEQYF. The CDR3 region has the DNA TGCAGTGCCCTGAGAGGGGGAGCCTACGAGCAGTACTTC.

This sequence joins TRBV6-2 or TRBV6-3 and TRBJ2-3; the D is unclear. Germline CDR1 is MNHEY and CDR2 is SVGEGT. The V end lost 7 bases, the J end lost 6 bases, and 17 bases lay between the germline ends. The CDR3 consists of 14 residues. CDR3 sequence (DNA): TGTGCCAGCAACCCAACTGGGGTTAGGGATACGCAGTATTTT. Amino acid sequence: CASNPTGVRDTQYF.

The chain recombines TRBV20-1 with TRBJ2-1; D is possibly TRBD1 (5 bases). V gave up 6 bases and J gave up 3 bases, with 15 bases separating them. The CDR3 length is 14 residues. Looked up from germline, CDR1 is DFQATT and CDR2 is SNEGSKA (reference sequence). CDR3 in DNA: TGCAGTGCCCGACCCCCAGGGCGCTACAATGAGCAGTTCTTC. Translating gives CSARPPGRYNEQFF.

The gene calls are TRBV14 and TRBJ1-1; D remains ambiguous. V was cut by 0 bases and J by 10 bases, with 15 bases left in between. This CDR3 is built from 14 residues. Germline loops: CDR1 SGHDN, CDR2 FVKESK. CDR3 amino acids: CASSQDVSFLAAFF. The CDR3 region has the DNA TGTGCCAGCAGCCAAGATGTCTCCTTCCTGGCAGCTTTCTTT.

The gene calls are TRBV9 and TRBJ1-2; D is possibly TRBD1 (6 bases). CDR3 length: 14 amino acids. From germline, CDR1 is SGDLS and CDR2 YYNGEE. V was trimmed by 4 bases and J by 5 bases, leaving 15 bases between them. The CDR3 DNA follows: TGTGCCAGCAGCACCCGGTCCAGGGGTTATGGCTACACCTTC. It codes for CASSTRSRGYGYTF.

The V gene is TRBV7-3, the J gene TRBJ2-3; perhaps TRBD2 as D (5 bases). Germline V lookup: CDR1 SGHTA, CDR2 FQGTGA. The CDR3 is made up of 16 amino acids. Trimming removed 0 bases from V and 1 base from J, with 11 bases in between. Here the CDR3 reads CASSLTYEGGTDTQYF. The CDR3 DNA reads TGTGCCAGCAGCTTAACTTACGAGGGCGGCACAGATACGCAGTATTTT.